This TCR beta chain was observed in a study of blood T cell repertoires in COVID-19. Whole-study context: T cells, B-cell-depleted T cells, or PBMCs supplied cDNA or gDNA.

Here immunoSEQ multiplex PCR was the method, and the copy in TCRdb shows in-frame clones only, minus some. The sample shows around 200,000 clones, roughly 86% of them seen only once. Germline V gene data show CDR1 as SGHTA and CDR2 as FQGNSA. The V gene lost 3 bases and the J gene lost 6 bases, with 18 bases spanning the gap. The CDR3 sequence is 16 residues long. This clone showed up just once. The chain uses TRBV7-2 and TRBJ1-5; weak D call: TRBD1 (5 bases). The sequence was obtained from a woman at least 80 years old in a cohort sampled during active or convalescent COVID-19. Sequencing input: peripheral blood. The CDR3 sequence: CASSFPPQQGGQPQHF. The DNA of the CDR3 is TGTGCCAGCAGCTTCCCCCCGCAGCAGGGCGGTCAGCCCCAGCATTTT.